One and the same sample provided the 23 T cell receptor beta chains below, sequenced in a study of response to subunit inactivated influenza vaccine. MiXCR, run by TCRdb on the RT-PCR reads, gives a single entry per CDR3 protein. The sample consists of some 520,000 distinct CDR3 sequences, about 15% of them appearing once. The source was CD4+ T cells sorted from PBMCs, collected less than 30 months after vaccination. Every receptor here comes from a man aged 50-75 years who received an inactivated influenza vaccine.

This clonotype was found many times. The rearrangement uses TRBV18 and TRBJ1-4; D is perhaps TRBD1 (5 bases). This CDR3 comprises 13 residues. V was clipped by 4 bases and J by 7 bases, with 10 bases between them. Germline values: CDR1 KGHSH, CDR2 LQKENI. Here the CDR3 DNA reads TGTGCCAGCTCACGGGGGGTTGGTGAAAAACTGTTTTTT. Its translation is CASSRGVGEKLFF.

The chain employs TRBV7-9 and TRBJ1-2; D perhaps matches TRBD1 (5 bases). Deletions cut 5 bases from V and 4 bases from J, with 14 bases between. The CDR3 contains 14 residues. The V gene's germline CDR1 is SEHNR and CDR2 FQNEAQ (reference sequence). Here the CDR3 reads CASSPRGDPYGYTF. CDR3 in DNA: TGTGCCAGCAGCCCCCGGGGGGACCCCTATGGCTACACCTTC. The complete variable domain, with remaining parts taken from reference TRBV7-9 and TRBJ1-2, reads DTGVSQNPRHKITKRGQNVTFRCDPISEHNRLYWYRQTLGQGPEFLTYFQNEAQLEKSRLLSDRFSAERPKGSFSTLEIQRTEQGDSAMYLCASSPRGDPYGYTFGSGTRLTVV.

There are a few counts of this clonotype. This chain joins TRBV3-1 and TRBJ1-2; D gene uncertain. Per germline, CDR1 LGHDT and CDR2 YNNKEL (reference sequence). V was trimmed by 2 bases and J by 8 bases, leaving 12 bases between them. This CDR3 has 13 residues. The CDR3 protein is CASSQTQPSGYTF. The CDR3 DNA sequence: TGTGCCAGCAGCCAAACCCAACCGTCGGGCTACACCTTC. Looking up the rest from reference TRBV3-1 and TRBJ1-2 gives the full variable domain: DTAVSQTPKYLVTQMGNDKSIKCEQNLGHDTMYWYKQDSKKFLKIMFSYNNKELIINETVPNRFSPKSPDKAHLNLHINSLELGDSAVYFCASSQTQPSGYTFGSGTRLTVV.

This clonotype was seen more than once but under ten times. The V gene is TRBV28, the J gene TRBJ1-1, with 7 bases aligning to TRBD1. The germline CDR1 and CDR2 sequences are MDHEN and SYDVKM. CDR3 length equals 14 residues. V was pared by 6 bases and J by 4 bases, with 8 bases of the junction left unmatched. CDR3 amino acids: CASRFDRVSTEAFF. DNA for the CDR3: TGTGCCAGCAGATTCGACAGGGTAAGCACTGAAGCTTTCTTT.

This clonotype was detected a few times. The chain carries TRBV20-1 and TRBJ2-3; the D is unclear. The CDR3 length is 12 residues. In germline, CDR1 is DFQATT, CDR2 SNEGSKA (reference sequence). V lost 1 base, J lost 5 bases, and 7 bases lay in between. The CDR3 loop is CSARGARDTQYF. CDR3 nucleotide sequence: TGCAGTGCTAGAGGGGCTAGAGATACGCAGTATTTT.

This clonotype turned up a few times. J is TRBJ2-7 and V is TRBV7-2, with 7 nucleotides matching TRBD1. Germline loops: CDR1 SGHTA, CDR2 FQGNSA. Trimming cost V 3 bases and J 2 bases; bases outside gene matches: 10. CDR3 length: 16 residues. The CDR3 nucleotides are TGTGCCAGCAGCTTGGGCAGACAGGGTGACCCCTACGAGCAGTACTTC. This codes for CASSLGRQGDPYEQYF.

The DNA for the CDR3 is TGCGCCAGCAGCTTGAACCCGACAGGGCTTAACACCGGGGAGCTGTTTTTT. Its translation is CASSLNPTGLNTGELFF. The chain couples TRBV5-1 to TRBJ2-2; 7 positions agree with TRBD1. This CDR3 has 17 amino acids. Trimming took 1 base from V and 2 from J; bases not matched to a gene: 8. Germline lookup yields CDR1 SGHRS and CDR2 YFSETQ.

The genes are TRBV20-1 and TRBJ2-7; TRBD2 matches at 11 bases. J gave up 3 bases and V 0 bases, and 7 bases lay outside the gene matches. Germline loops: CDR1 DFQATT, CDR2 SNEGSKA (reference sequence). The CDR3 consists of 16 residues. The CDR3 region is CSARDRTSGPYYEQYF. The CDR3 coding sequence is TGCAGTGCTAGAGACCGGACTAGCGGGCCTTACTACGAGCAGTACTTC.

The rearrangement uses TRBV29-1 and TRBJ2-3; D call uncertain. CDR3 size: 12 residues. V lost 4 bases to trimming and J lost 5 bases, with 10 bases between them. Germline V lookup: CDR1 SQVTM, CDR2 ANQGSEA. CDR3 coding DNA: TGCAGCGTTGTCCCGGCGCTAGATACGCAGTATTTT. This encodes CSVVPALDTQYF.

This clonotype was counted between two and nine times. This chain connects TRBV5-1 to TRBJ2-3; perhaps TRBD2 as D (6 bases). V shed 7 bases and J shed 3 bases, with 15 bases lying between them. Germline assignment: CDR1 SGHRS and CDR2 YFSETQ. The CDR3 covers 14 residues. The CDR3 DNA is TGCGCCAGCCAATCGGGGAGGTTGACAGATACGCAGTATTTT. Its translation: CASQSGRLTDTQYF. The full variable domain, completed using reference TRBV5-1 and TRBJ2-3, is KAGVTQTPRYLIKTRGQQVTLSCSPISGHRSVSWYQQTPGQGLQFLFEYFSETQRNKGNFPGRFSGRQFSNSRSEMNVSTLELGDSALYLCASQSGRLTDTQYFGPGTRLTVL.

J is TRBJ1-1 and V is TRBV9; TRBD1 aligns across 9 bases. Trimming removed 0 bases from V and 6 bases from J; junction bases left unmatched: 9. This CDR3 is built from 16 residues. Looked up from germline, CDR1 is SGDLS and CDR2 is YYNGEE. The CDR3 region is CASSVAGQGYMAEAFF. In DNA, the CDR3 is TGTGCCAGCAGCGTAGCGGGACAGGGATATATGGCTGAAGCTTTCTTT.

This clonotype appeared many times. This rearrangement joins TRBV29-1 to TRBJ2-1; 14 nucleotides align to TRBD2. The CDR3 consists of 17 residues. CDR1 is SQVTM and CDR2 is ANQGSEA in the germline V gene. Trimming at V came to 5 bases and at J to 9 bases, leaving 15 bases not matched to a gene. The CDR3 DNA reads as TGCAGCGTTCAGGGGACTAGCGGGAGTACCACAATGGTTGAGCAGTTCTTC. Amino acid sequence: CSVQGTSGSTTMVEQFF.

The rearrangement links TRBV3-1 to TRBJ2-7; 13 nucleotides agree with TRBD2. V lost 4 bases and J lost 5; bases outside the gene matches: 8. CDR1 LGHDT and CDR2 YNNKEL come from the germline V gene (reference sequence). The CDR3 is made up of 16 amino acids. CDR3 amino acids: CASSPTSGRNNHEQYF. CDR3 DNA sequence: TGTGCCAGCAGCCCGACTAGCGGGAGGAACAACCACGAGCAGTACTTC.

This clonotype was counted between two and nine times. The V and J genes are TRBV4-2 and TRBJ1-6, with no clear D. The V and J ends lost 1 base and 7 bases respectively, with 5 bases between them. The CDR3 runs 13 residues. Germline V gene data show CDR1 as LGHNA and CDR2 as YNFKEQ. CDR3 in amino acids: CASSQVTNSPLHF. For the CDR3, the DNA is TGTGCCAGCAGCCAAGTGACCAATTCACCCCTCCACTTT.

The rearrangement joins TRBV20-1 to TRBJ2-7, with TRBD2 as a possible D gene (6 bases). Between the trimmed V and J ends, which lost 1 base and 6 bases, there was a span of 22 bases. Germline values: CDR1 DFQATT, CDR2 SNEGSKA (reference sequence). The CDR3 contains 16 residues. CDR3 sequence: CSARVATPGDRTEQYF. The CDR3 nucleotides read TGCAGTGCTAGAGTCGCCACGCCGGGAGACAGAACCGAGCAGTACTTC.

There are a few counts of this clonotype. The chain carries TRBV20-1 and TRBJ2-1; a possible D gene is TRBD1 (6 bases). The CDR3 spans 11 residues. Germline-derived CDR1 and CDR2 are DFQATT and SNEGSKA (reference sequence). V shed 6 bases and J shed 7 bases, with 10 bases lying between them. CDR3 amino acids: CSAPRGNEQFF. For the CDR3, the DNA is TGCAGTGCCCCTAGGGGGAATGAGCAGTTCTTC.

The V and J genes are TRBV20-1 and TRBJ1-5; tentatively, D is TRBD1 (5 bases). Trimming stripped 0 bases from V and 4 bases from J, with 10 bases between. This CDR3 contains 14 residues. CDR1 is DFQATT, CDR2 SNEGSKA, per germline (reference sequence). In DNA form, the CDR3 reads TGCAGTGCTAGAGATCTTGAGGGGAATCAGCCCCAGCATTTT. It encodes CSARDLEGNQPQHF.

The chain is built from TRBV12-3 or TRBV12-4 and TRBJ1-2; D may be TRBD1 (6 bases). CDR3 length: 12 residues. V was clipped by 1 base and J by 14 bases, with 14 bases between them. The CDR3 coding sequence is TGTGCCAGCAGTTTAGTCGGGGGGGGCGGAACCTTC. This sequence encodes CASSLVGGGGTF.

This clonotype was observed a handful of times. The chain carries TRBV6-2 or TRBV6-3 and TRBJ2-3; the D gene is possibly TRBD2 (6 bases). The CDR3 covers 19 residues. Germline-derived CDR1 and CDR2 are MNHEY and SVGEGT. The V and J ends lost 2 bases and 2 bases respectively, with 23 bases between them. The CDR3 reads CASSYRKFGASVFTDTQYF. CDR3 nucleotides: TGTGCCAGCAGTTACCGTAAATTTGGGGCTAGCGTCTTCACAGATACGCAGTATTTT.

This clonotype was counted a few times. The chain is built from TRBV20-1 and TRBJ1-6, with D uncertain. Deletions cut 6 bases from V and 8 bases from J, with 20 bases between. The CDR3 spans 15 residues. Germline CDR1 reads DFQATT; CDR2 reads SNEGSKA (reference sequence). The CDR3 coding sequence is TGCAGTGCATCGGACCAGGCGCGAATAGATTCACCCCTCCACTTT. This encodes CSASDQARIDSPLHF.

The gene calls are TRBV4-3 and TRBJ2-1; 11 nucleotides match TRBD2. V lost 6 bases to trimming and J lost 5 bases; unmatched junction nucleotides: 6. Germline CDR1 and CDR2: LGHNA and YSLEER. CDR3 length: 15 amino acids. The CDR3 here is CASSFGTSGDNEQFF. The CDR3 region has the DNA TGCGCCAGCAGTTTCGGGACTAGCGGTGACAATGAGCAGTTCTTC.

This clonotype was recorded a few times. The chain couples TRBV7-8 to TRBJ2-3; tentative D call: TRBD2 (5 bases). There are 15 residues in the CDR3. Germline V CDR1 and CDR2: SGHVS, FQNEAQ. Trimming removed 5 bases at V and 0 bases at J, with 12 bases between. CDR3 amino acids: CASSQSTGSTDTQYF. The DNA of the CDR3 is TGTGCCAGCAGCCAGTCGACGGGGAGCACAGATACGCAGTATTTT.

V usage is TRBV7-2 and J usage is TRBJ2-5; D is unclear. The CDR3 has 14 residues. Germline lookup yields CDR1 SGHTA and CDR2 FQGNSA. V shed 1 base and J shed 1 base, with 7 bases lying between them. DNA for the CDR3: TGTGCCAGCAGCTTAGATGGAATCCAAGAGACCCAGTACTTC. Translated: CASSLDGIQETQYF. The variable domain in full, with the rest retrieved from reference TRBV7-2 and TRBJ2-5, is GAGVSQSPSNKVTEKGKDVELRCDPISGHTALYWYRQSLGQGLEFLIYFQGNSAPDKSGLPSDRFSAERTGGSVSTLTIQRTQQEDSAVYLCASSLDGIQETQYFGPGTRLLVL.